The 21 T cell receptor beta chains reported below all come from one sample, sequenced in a study of PD-1 blockade in classical Hodgkin lymphoma. This sample's time point: cycle 4 day 1 (C4D1), after less than 7 weeks of nivolumab. All patients experienced relapse after autologous stem cell transplantation, and brentuximab vedotin exposure was variable. Assay: immunoSEQ multiplex PCR; the TCRdb copy retains only in-frame clones and omits some. The sample holds 50,000 to 65,000 clones, 75% to 95% seen once. The starting material was peripheral blood mononuclear cells (PBMCs), obtained before the fourth cycle of nivolumab. The source of these receptors is a human donor with classical Hodgkin lymphoma.

The chain links TRBV7-2 to TRBJ2-7; D remains ambiguous. The CDR3 spans 13 residues. V gave up 1 base and J gave up 6 bases, with 10 bases separating them. Germline assignment: CDR1 SGHTA and CDR2 FQGNSA. The CDR3 protein is CASSLGHGGEQYF. DNA for the CDR3: TGTGCCAGCAGCTTAGGCCACGGTGGCGAGCAGTACTTC.

V and J are TRBV7-2 and TRBJ1-1; 11 positions match TRBD1. Germline assignment: CDR1 SGHTA and CDR2 FQGNSA. With 5 bases clipped from V and 4 bases from J, the junction kept 6 bases outside the gene matches. The CDR3 is 15 residues long. The CDR3 sequence: CASSKTGTGGTEAFF. In DNA form, the CDR3 reads TGTGCCAGCAGCAAAACCGGGACAGGGGGCACTGAAGCTTTCTTT.

This clone was recorded only once. This chain links TRBV28 with TRBJ2-5; 8 nucleotides align to TRBD2. Germline V lookup: CDR1 MDHEN, CDR2 SYDVKM. This CDR3 is 15 amino acids long. J was trimmed by 2 bases and V by 4 bases; bases with no gene match: 6. The CDR3 here is CASSSHRGGQETQYF. The CDR3 DNA is TGTGCCAGCAGTTCTCATCGGGGGGGGCAAGAGACCCAGTACTTC. The complete variable domain, with remaining parts taken from reference TRBV28 and TRBJ2-5, reads DVKVTQSSRYLVKRTGEKVFLECVQDMDHENMFWYRQDPGLGLRLIYFSYDVKMKEKGDIPEGYSVSREKKERFSLILESASTNQTSMYLCASSSHRGGQETQYFGPGTRLLVL.

The CDR3 sequence: CASSWTRGGGTEAFF. The CDR3 region has the DNA TGTGCCAGCTCCTGGACCAGGGGAGGCGGAACTGAAGCTTTCTTT. The chain combines TRBV18 with TRBJ1-1; TRBD1 might be the D (6 bases). Trimming cost V 6 bases and J 5 bases, with 19 bases left between them. Germline loops: CDR1 KGHSH, CDR2 LQKENI. CDR3 length: 15 amino acids.

This clone was seen a handful of times. The CDR3 bases are TGTGCCTGGAGTCCGGGGAGCACTGAAGCTTTCTTT. Translated: CAWSPGSTEAFF. The V and J genes are TRBV30 and TRBJ1-1; no clear D gene. V gave up 2 bases and J gave up 4 bases, with 8 bases separating them. CDR1 is GTSNPN and CDR2 is SVGIG in the germline V gene (reference sequence). The length of the CDR3 is 12 residues.

The chain couples TRBV11-1 to TRBJ2-7; D remains ambiguous. Germline CDR1 reads SGHAT; CDR2 reads FQDESV (reference sequence). CDR3 length equals 16 residues. V dropped 1 base and J dropped 2 bases, with 15 bases sitting between them. The CDR3: CASSLGSSEPTYEQYF. The CDR3 bases are TGTGCCAGCAGCTTAGGCTCCAGCGAACCAACCTACGAGCAGTACTTC.

The chain couples TRBV5-4 to TRBJ1-5; D is unclear. Germline V CDR1 and CDR2: SGHNT, YYREEE (reference sequence). This CDR3 contains 13 residues. V lost 4 bases to trimming and J lost 5 bases, with 10 bases between them. The CDR3 protein is CASSLDGYQPQHF. CDR3 bases: TGTGCCAGCAGCCTGGACGGTTATCAGCCCCAGCATTTT.

The CDR3 nucleotides read TGTGCCAGCAGCTTAGCCGGAGAGACCCAGTACTTC. Amino acid sequence: CASSLAGETQYF. This rearrangement joins TRBV7-2 to TRBJ2-5; D unclear. This CDR3 region has 12 residues. Germline-derived CDR1 and CDR2 are SGHTA and FQGNSA. V lost 0 bases and J lost 4, with 3 bases in between.

The chain links TRBV2 to TRBJ1-5; no definite D call. The V end was cut by 6 bases, the J end by 6 bases, with 18 bases between. Germline V lookup: CDR1 SNHLY, CDR2 FYNNEI. This CDR3 region has 15 residues. Here the CDR3 reads CASSDPPGLGQPQHF. The CDR3, as DNA: TGTGCCAGCAGCGACCCGCCTGGGTTGGGTCAGCCCCAGCATTTT.

This chain links TRBV30 with TRBJ1-6; 8 nucleotides match TRBD1. V trimming: 6 bases; J trimming: 8 bases; junction bases outside the gene matches: 6. Germline V gene sequence: CDR1 GTSNPN, CDR2 SVGIG (reference sequence). The CDR3 is 13 residues long. The CDR3 protein is CACRTGRDSPLHF. The CDR3 DNA reads TGTGCCTGTCGGACAGGGAGGGATTCACCCCTCCACTTT.

V gene TRBV25-1 combines with J gene TRBJ2-1, with 8 bases matching TRBD1. Germline V gene lookup returns CDR1 MGHDK and CDR2 SYGVNS. CDR3 size: 15 residues. V was clipped by 2 bases and J by 6 bases; unmatched bases: 6. The CDR3 loop reads CASSEGTGILNEQFF. The CDR3 nucleotides are TGTGCCAGCAGTGAAGGGACAGGTATTCTCAATGAGCAGTTCTTC.

This rearrangement joins TRBV11-2 to TRBJ2-1; a possible D gene is TRBD1 (6 bases). The V and J ends lost 5 bases and 2 bases respectively, with 10 bases between them. The CDR3 contains 14 residues. Germline CDR1 reads SGHAT; CDR2 reads FQNNGV. The CDR3 here is CASSVRTAYNEQFF. In DNA, the CDR3 is TGTGCCAGCAGCGTTCGGACAGCCTACAATGAGCAGTTCTTC. Supplemented by reference TRBV11-2 and TRBJ2-1, the full variable domain reads EAGVAQSPRYKIIEKRQSVAFWCNPISGHATLYWYQQILGQGPKLLIQFQNNGVVDDSQLPKDRFSAERLKGVDSTLKIQPAKLEDSAVYLCASSVRTAYNEQFFGPGTRLTVL.

The chain uses TRBV18 and TRBJ2-7; the D gene is possibly TRBD1 (5 bases). Germline CDR1 and CDR2: KGHSH and LQKENI. This CDR3 comprises 16 residues. The V end was cut by 6 bases, the J end by 1 base, with 19 bases between. The DNA of the CDR3 is TGTGCCAGCTCTTTTGGTGCTGGGCAGGGTTCCTACGAGCAGTACTTC. This codes for CASSFGAGQGSYEQYF.

CDR3 amino acids: CASSHTGGNQPQHF. CDR3 bases: TGTGCCAGCAGCCACACAGGCGGCAATCAGCCCCAGCATTTT. The chain employs TRBV6-5 and TRBJ1-5, with a weak D call TRBD1 (5 bases). The CDR3 covers 14 residues. The germline V and J ends were trimmed by 6 bases and 2 bases, with 11 bases remaining between them. The germline CDR1 and CDR2 sequences are MNHEY and SVGAGI.

The rearrangement joins TRBV10-2 to TRBJ1-5, with 8 bases that match TRBD1. Germline loops: CDR1 WSHSY, CDR2 SAAADI. V lost 6 bases, J lost 5 bases, and 9 bases stayed unmatched. The CDR3 has 15 amino acids. The CDR3 region is CASSKDRDGYQPQHF. CDR3 DNA sequence: TGCGCCAGCAGCAAGGACAGGGACGGCTATCAGCCCCAGCATTTT.

The rearrangement links TRBV13 to TRBJ2-5, with a possible D match to TRBD2 (5 bases). Germline V CDR1 and CDR2: PRHDT, FYEKMQ (reference sequence). V lost 4 bases, J lost 2 bases, and 11 bases lay in between. The CDR3 totals 14 residues. The CDR3 nucleotides read TGTGCCAGCAGCTCCGTGGGCGGGCAAGAGACCCAGTACTTC. It codes for CASSSVGGQETQYF.

The chain couples TRBV19 to TRBJ1-5, with D possibly TRBD1 on 5 matching bases. Germline assignment: CDR1 LNHDA and CDR2 SQIVND (reference sequence). Trimming removed 11 bases from V and 0 bases from J, with 8 bases in between. The CDR3 consists of 12 residues. DNA for the CDR3: TGTGCCGCACAGGCTAGCAATCAGCCCCAGCATTTT. This codes for CAAQASNQPQHF.

The chain combines TRBV5-1 with TRBJ1-1; perhaps TRBD1 as D (5 bases). The CDR3 covers 15 residues. The V and J ends lost 5 bases and 2 bases respectively, with 16 bases between them. Germline values: CDR1 SGHRS, CDR2 YFSETQ. CDR3 in DNA: TGCGCCAGCAGGCCACGACAGTCGATAAACACTGAAGCTTTCTTT. This codes for CASRPRQSINTEAFF.

The chain uses TRBV5-6 and TRBJ2-7; possibly TRBD1 for D (6 bases). The V end was cut by 3 bases, the J end by 3 bases, with 16 bases between. This CDR3 has 15 residues. Germline V CDR1 and CDR2: SGHDT, YYEEEE. CDR3 nucleotides: TGTGCCAGCAGCTCTCCTCCGGACAGCCTCTACGAGCAGTACTTC. Its translation is CASSSPPDSLYEQYF.

The sample holds one count of this clone. This rearrangement joins TRBV5-8 to TRBJ2-1; the D is unclear. The CDR3 length is 14 residues. CDR1 and CDR2 from the germline V gene are SGHTS and YDEGEE. The V end was cut by 3 bases, the J end by 3 bases, with 10 bases between. Here the CDR3 DNA reads TGTGCCAGCAGCTCGATTTTAAGCTACAATGAGCAGTTCTTC. It translates to CASSSILSYNEQFF.

The chain has TRBV6-5 and TRBJ2-3, with TRBD1 as a possible D gene (6 bases). Germline CDR1 reads MNHEY; CDR2 reads SVGAGI. V was shortened by 10 bases and J by 6 bases, with 20 bases between the two germline ends. The CDR3 loop spans 14 amino acids. DNA for the CDR3: TGTGCCACCAACCGGGCCATTCAGGGGGATACGCAGTATTTT. Encoded protein: CATNRAIQGDTQYF.